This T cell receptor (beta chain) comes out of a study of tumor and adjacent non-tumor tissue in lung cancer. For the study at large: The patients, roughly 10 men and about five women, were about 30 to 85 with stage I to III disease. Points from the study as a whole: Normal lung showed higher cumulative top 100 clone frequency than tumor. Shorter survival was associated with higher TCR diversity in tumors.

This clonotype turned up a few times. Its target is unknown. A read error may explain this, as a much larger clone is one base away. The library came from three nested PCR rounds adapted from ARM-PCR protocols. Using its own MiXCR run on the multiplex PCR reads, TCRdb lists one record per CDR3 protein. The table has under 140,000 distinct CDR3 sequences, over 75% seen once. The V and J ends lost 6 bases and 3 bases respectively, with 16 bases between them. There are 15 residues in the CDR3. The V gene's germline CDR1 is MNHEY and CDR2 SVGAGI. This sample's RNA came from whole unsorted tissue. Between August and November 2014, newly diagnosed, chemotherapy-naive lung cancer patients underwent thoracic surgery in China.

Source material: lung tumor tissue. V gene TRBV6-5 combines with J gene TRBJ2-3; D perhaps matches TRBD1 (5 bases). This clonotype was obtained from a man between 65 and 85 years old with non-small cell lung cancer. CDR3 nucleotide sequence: TGTGCCAGCAGCCTGGTCGCAGGGCGGACAGATACGCAGTATTTT. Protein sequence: CASSLVAGRTDTQYF.